The 27 T cell receptor beta chains below all came from one sample that was sequenced in a study of cytomegalovirus exposure and HLA in healthy donors. Primers included in the PCR were 60 Vbeta and 13 Jbeta primers. Generated by immunoSEQ multiplex PCR, the TCRdb table keeps only in-frame clones and is missing some. The sample table includes some 67,000 clones. Sequencing was done on a sample of PBMCs. These TCRs come from a woman younger than 45 in good health and CMV-seronegative.

The rearrangement joins TRBV30 to TRBJ2-1; 11 bases line up with TRBD2. Germline V lookup: CDR1 GTSNPN, CDR2 SVGIG (reference sequence). V lost 4 bases, J lost 8 bases, and 7 bases stayed unmatched. The CDR3 is 14 amino acids. The CDR3 DNA reads TGTGCCTGGAACCGCGGGACTAGCGGCGATGAGCAGTTCTTC. Its translation: CAWNRGTSGDEQFF.

V and J are TRBV30 and TRBJ2-5; D is uncertain. The ends were cut back, 5 bases at V and 2 bases at J, with 6 bases in the middle. The germline V gene encodes CDR1 GTSNPN and CDR2 SVGIG (reference sequence). The CDR3 runs to 11 residues. The CDR3 sequence is CAWADQETQYF. As DNA, the CDR3 is TGTGCCTGGGCGGATCAAGAGACCCAGTACTTC.

The CDR3 is CASSFSGGPYEQYF. CDR3 DNA sequence: TGTGCCAGCAGCTTTTCAGGGGGGCCCTACGAGCAGTACTTC. J is TRBJ2-7 and V is TRBV11-2; tentative D call: TRBD1 (7 bases). The V end was cut by 3 bases, the J end by 2 bases, with 11 bases between. The CDR3 consists of 14 residues. The V gene's germline CDR1 is SGHAT and CDR2 FQNNGV.

The rearrangement uses TRBV7-9 and TRBJ2-7; 7 bases line up with TRBD2. The germline V gene has CDR1 SEHNR and CDR2 FQNEAQ (reference sequence). V lost 0 bases and J lost 4; bases outside the gene matches: 6. CDR3 size: 15 residues. The CDR3 DNA sequence: TGTGCCAGCAGCTTAGCGCTGCGGGAGAGATACGAGCAGTACTTC. Its protein is CASSLALRERYEQYF.

V usage is TRBV5-8 and J usage is TRBJ1-5; 8 nucleotides align to TRBD1. J was trimmed by 1 base and V by 2 bases; bases with no gene match: 8. There are 17 residues in the CDR3. Germline V CDR1 and CDR2: SGHTS, YDEGEE. Here the CDR3 reads CASSFRTGPRSNQPQHF. DNA of the CDR3: TGTGCCAGCAGCTTTAGGACAGGGCCGAGGAGCAATCAGCCCCAGCATTTT.

The chain employs TRBV18 and TRBJ1-2; D possibly corresponds to TRBD1 (6 bases). V lost 5 bases and J lost 4, with 14 bases in between. This CDR3 is 14 amino acids long. Germline CDR1 KGHSH, CDR2 LQKENI. The CDR3 sequence: CASSEEGVVYGYTF. The CDR3, as DNA: TGTGCCAGCTCAGAAGAGGGGGTAGTCTATGGCTACACCTTC.

The chain has TRBV14 and TRBJ2-7, with TRBD1 matching over 9 bases. Trimming at V came to 2 bases and at J to 4 bases, leaving 6 bases not matched to a gene. CDR3 length: 15 residues. CDR1 SGHDN and CDR2 FVKESK come from the germline V gene. The CDR3 spells CASSQWDRERYEQYF. The CDR3, as DNA: TGTGCCAGCAGCCAATGGGACAGGGAACGTTACGAGCAGTACTTC.

The chain uses TRBV19 and TRBJ2-2; D remains ambiguous. The CDR3 runs 12 residues. The germline V and J ends were trimmed by 5 bases and 7 bases, with 8 bases remaining between them. Germline V gene lookup returns CDR1 LNHDA and CDR2 SQIVND (reference sequence). The CDR3 DNA reads as TGTGCCAGTAGTGTTCAGGTCGGGGAGCTGTTTTTT. Its protein is CASSVQVGELFF.

The CDR3 sequence: CASRAGGPNYGYTF. CDR3 bases: TGTGCCAGCAGGGCAGGGGGCCCAAACTATGGCTACACCTTC. The gene calls are TRBV2 and TRBJ1-2; TRBD1 matches at 8 bases. Germline CDR1 reads SNHLY; CDR2 reads FYNNEI. V was pared by 6 bases and J by 2 bases, with 5 bases of the junction left unmatched. The CDR3 has 14 residues. Full variable domain (missing parts from reference TRBV2 and TRBJ1-2): EPEVTQTPSHQVTQMGQEVILRCVPISNHLYFYWYRQILGQKVEFLVSFYNNEISEKSEIFDDQFSVERPDGSNFTLKIRSTKLEDSAMYFCASRAGGPNYGYTFGSGTRLTVV.

The chain couples TRBV7-6 to TRBJ2-7, with 8 bases aligning to TRBD1. V shed 1 base, J shed 7 bases, and the junction held 6 bases outside the gene matches. The CDR3 has 14 residues. Germline assignment: CDR1 SGHVS and CDR2 FNYEAQ. CDR3 amino acids: CASSLETGVGEQYF. As DNA, the CDR3 is TGTGCCAGCAGCTTAGAGACAGGGGTAGGGGAGCAGTACTTC.

The chain couples TRBV9 to TRBJ2-6, with D perhaps matching TRBD1 (5 bases). CDR1 SGDLS and CDR2 YYNGEE come from the germline V gene. Trimming removed 3 bases at V and 2 bases at J, with 18 bases between. The CDR3 is made up of 18 amino acids. The CDR3 reads CASSATSPQGTGANVLTF. The CDR3 bases are TGTGCCAGCAGCGCAACCTCGCCCCAGGGCACTGGGGCCAACGTCCTGACTTTC.

The V gene is TRBV6-1, the J gene TRBJ2-2, with unresolved D. Germline values: CDR1 MNHNS, CDR2 SASEGT. This CDR3 comprises 12 residues. The V end was cut by 8 bases, the J end by 0 bases, with 4 bases between. CDR3 in amino acids: CASGPNTGELFF. CDR3 coding DNA: TGTGCCAGCGGCCCGAACACCGGGGAGCTGTTTTTT.

The V and J genes are TRBV10-3 and TRBJ1-3; TRBD1 might be the D (6 bases). The CDR3 extends over 15 amino acids. Trimming took off 11 bases at V and 3 bases at J, with 20 bases between the two ends. CDR1 and CDR2 (germline): ENHRY, SYGVKD. The CDR3: CASKSTGFDGNTIYF. The DNA of the CDR3 is TGTGCCTCCAAGAGCACAGGGTTCGATGGAAACACCATATATTTT.

The rearrangement uses TRBV7-9 and TRBJ2-1; TRBD2 might be the D (6 bases). This CDR3 contains 16 residues. Deletions cut 5 bases from V and 0 bases from J, with 14 bases between. Germline CDR1 reads SEHNR; CDR2 reads FQNEAQ (reference sequence). CDR3 coding DNA: TGTGCCAGCAGCCCCCAGGAGGGGCACTCCTACAATGAGCAGTTCTTC. This translates into CASSPQEGHSYNEQFF. The whole variable domain, filled in from reference TRBV7-9 and TRBJ2-1, reads DTGVSQNPRHKITKRGQNVTFRCDPISEHNRLYWYRQTLGQGPEFLTYFQNEAQLEKSRLLSDRFSAERPKGSFSTLEIQRTEQGDSAMYLCASSPQEGHSYNEQFFGPGTRLTVL.

This chain uses TRBV4-2 with TRBJ1-2; D perhaps matches TRBD1 (6 bases). There are 16 residues in the CDR3. V lost 4 bases to trimming and J lost 2 bases, with 17 bases between them. Per the germline V gene, CDR1 is LGHNA and CDR2 is YNFKEQ. DNA of the CDR3: TGTGCCAGCAGCCGCCCGGGACAAGAGCAAAACTATGGCTACACCTTC. It yields the protein CASSRPGQEQNYGYTF.

The V and J genes are TRBV7-6 and TRBJ2-7; 9 nucleotides line up with TRBD1. The CDR3 has 14 residues. Germline V gene lookup returns CDR1 SGHVS and CDR2 FNYEAQ. The V gene end was trimmed by 5 bases and the J gene end by 6 bases; junction bases not matched to a gene: 8. This chain's CDR3 is CASSTRDRVGEQYF. The CDR3 coding sequence is TGTGCCAGCAGCACCCGGGACAGGGTCGGCGAGCAGTACTTC.

This rearrangement joins TRBV27 to TRBJ1-6; weak D call: TRBD1 (6 bases). CDR1 is MNHEY, CDR2 SMNVEV, per germline (reference sequence). The CDR3 extends over 15 amino acids. V was shortened by 3 bases and J by 8 bases, with 14 bases between the two germline ends. Here the CDR3 DNA reads TGTGCCAGCAGTTTCTTGTCAGGGGTTTATTCACCCCTCCACTTT. Encoded protein: CASSFLSGVYSPLHF.

V usage is TRBV5-1 and J usage is TRBJ2-1; TRBD2 might be the D (6 bases). With 7 bases removed from V and 5 bases from J, the gap between germline ends came to 13 bases. The CDR3 loop spans 13 amino acids. Germline CDR1 reads SGHRS; CDR2 reads YFSETQ. CDR3 in amino acids: CASGTLSDNEQFF. DNA of the CDR3: TGCGCCAGCGGGACTTTATCCGACAATGAGCAGTTCTTC.

V usage is TRBV6-1 and J usage is TRBJ2-2, with D perhaps TRBD1 (5 bases). V dropped 7 bases and J dropped 6 bases, with 15 bases sitting between them. This CDR3 region has 14 residues. The germline CDR1 and CDR2 sequences are MNHNS and SASEGT. This chain's CDR3 is CASTGLEGAGELFF. CDR3 coding DNA: TGTGCCAGCACCGGGCTAGAAGGGGCCGGGGAGCTGTTTTTT.

This chain uses TRBV5-5 with TRBJ1-3; no clear D gene. Germline V CDR1 and CDR2: SGHKS, YYEKEE (reference sequence). Trimming took 2 bases from V and 0 from J, leaving 15 bases between them. The CDR3 covers 17 residues. DNA of the CDR3: TGTGCCAGCAGCTTCAACAGTTCGCGCATCTCTGGAAACACCATATATTTT. Translated: CASSFNSSRISGNTIYF.

The V call is TRBV6-6, the J call TRBJ1-1; 7 positions agree with TRBD1. The CDR3 is made up of 15 amino acids. V lost 5 bases and J lost 4; bases outside the gene matches: 10. Looked up from germline, CDR1 is MNHNY and CDR2 is SVGAGI (reference sequence). This CDR3 is CASSPRQGSGTEAFF. The CDR3 nucleotides are TGTGCCAGCAGTCCCCGACAGGGCTCGGGCACTGAAGCTTTCTTT.

The chain joins TRBV6-4 to TRBJ2-1, with 10 positions matching TRBD2. After removal of 5 bases from V and 1 base from J, the junction contained 2 bases not matched to a gene. CDR3 size: 15 residues. The germline V gene encodes CDR1 MRHNA and CDR2 SNTAGT. CDR3 DNA sequence: TGTGCCAGCAGTCGGACTAGCGGTTCCTACAATGAGCAGTTCTTC. Its translation is CASSRTSGSYNEQFF.

The rearrangement links TRBV19 to TRBJ1-2; D possibly corresponds to TRBD1 (6 bases). The CDR3 is 14 amino acids. V lost 4 bases, J lost 0 bases, and 9 bases lay in between. In germline, CDR1 is LNHDA, CDR2 SQIVND (reference sequence). The CDR3 DNA follows: TGTGCCAGTAGTACGGACAGATCTAACTATGGCTACACCTTC. This gives the protein CASSTDRSNYGYTF.

The rearrangement uses TRBV29-1 and TRBJ1-1, with 8 bases that match TRBD1. This CDR3 contains 15 residues. V lost 5 bases and J lost 1; bases outside the gene matches: 9. Germline V gene data show CDR1 as SQVTM and CDR2 as ANQGSEA. The DNA of the CDR3 is TGCAGCGTTCAGGGGGCTGGGACACGGAACACTGAAGCTTTCTTT. This translates into CSVQGAGTRNTEAFF.

The rearrangement links TRBV4-3 to TRBJ1-6; the match to TRBD1 covers 8 bases. V lost 2 bases to trimming and J lost 6 bases; unmatched junction nucleotides: 12. The CDR3 is 18 residues long. Looked up from germline, CDR1 is LGHNA and CDR2 is YSLEER. This CDR3 reads CASSQTALDRVGNSPLHF. As DNA, the CDR3 is TGCGCCAGCAGCCAAACCGCTTTGGACAGGGTCGGTAATTCACCCCTCCACTTT.

The V gene is TRBV9, the J gene TRBJ2-1; the match to TRBD2 covers 8 bases. The V and J ends lost 0 bases and 6 bases, in that order; junction bases with no gene match: 8. Germline CDR1 reads SGDLS; CDR2 reads YYNGEE. This CDR3 region has 16 residues. The CDR3 nucleotides are TGTGCCAGCAGCGTAGCAATAGCGGGAAATATCAATGAGCAGTTCTTC. Amino acids: CASSVAIAGNINEQFF.

The chain employs TRBV18 and TRBJ2-5; a weak D match, TRBD1 (5 bases). Germline V lookup: CDR1 KGHSH, CDR2 LQKENI. The CDR3 sequence is 14 residues long. Trimming pared 5 bases from V and 0 bases from J, leaving 10 bases between. In DNA, the CDR3 is TGTGCCAGCTCATCAGGGCGGTACCAAGAGACCCAGTACTTC. This encodes CASSSGRYQETQYF.